This entry is about one TCR beta chain. Germline lookup yields CDR1 SGHAT and CDR2 FQNNGV. The CDR3 totals 19 residues. The V segment lost 8 bases and the J segment 0 bases; nucleotides outside the gene matches: 19. These data originate in a study of neoadjuvant anti-PD-1 for oral cavity cancer. TCRdb keeps only in-frame clones here, not all; method: immunoSEQ multiplex PCR. The sample yields more than 10,000 clones, more than 60% seen once. The sequencing here drew on PBMCs, taken before nivolumab (anti-PD-1) treatment. The TCR comes from a person between 40 and 80 years old with oral cavity squamous cell carcinoma. The chain is built from TRBV11-2 and TRBJ2-3; 8 bases align to TRBD2. The CDR3 spells CASSMEGAGGRKSTDTQYF. The CDR3 DNA follows: TGTGCCAGCTCTATGGAAGGGGCGGGGGGCCGAAAGAGCACAGATACGCAGTATTTT.